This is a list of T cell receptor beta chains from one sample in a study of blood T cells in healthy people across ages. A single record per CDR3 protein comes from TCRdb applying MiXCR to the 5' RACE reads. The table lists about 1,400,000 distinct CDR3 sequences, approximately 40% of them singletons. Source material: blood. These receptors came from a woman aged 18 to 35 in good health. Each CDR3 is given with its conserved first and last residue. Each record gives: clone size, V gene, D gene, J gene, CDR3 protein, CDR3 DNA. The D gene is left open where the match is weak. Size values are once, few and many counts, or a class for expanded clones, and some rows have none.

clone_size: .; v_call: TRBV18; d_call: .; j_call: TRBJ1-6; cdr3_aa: CASSPSGENSPLHF; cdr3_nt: TGTGCCAGCTCGCCCTCAGGGGAGAATTCACCCCTCCACTTT
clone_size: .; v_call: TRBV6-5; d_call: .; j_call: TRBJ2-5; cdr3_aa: CASSSPGGLAETQYF; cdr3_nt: TGTGCCAGCAGTTCCCCTGGGGGCCTGGCGGAGACCCAGTACTTC
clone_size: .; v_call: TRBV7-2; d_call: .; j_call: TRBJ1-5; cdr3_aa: CASSLSSGPQHF; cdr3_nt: TGTGCCAGCAGCTTAAGCTCGGGGCCCCAGCATTTT
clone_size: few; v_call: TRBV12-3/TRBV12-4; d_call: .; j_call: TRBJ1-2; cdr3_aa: CASSYRVLDYGYTF; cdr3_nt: TGTGCCAGCAGTTACAGGGTCCTAGACTATGGCTACACCTTC
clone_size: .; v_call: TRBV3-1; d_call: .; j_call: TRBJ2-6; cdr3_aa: CASSQASGGPGNLRSVLTF; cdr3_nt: TGTGCCAGCAGCCAAGCCTCGGGGGGCCCCGGGAACCTTCGGAGCGTCCTGACTTTC
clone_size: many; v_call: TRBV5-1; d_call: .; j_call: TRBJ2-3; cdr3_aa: CASSPDSSTDTQYF; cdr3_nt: TGCGCCAGCTCCCCGGACAGCTCCACAGATACGCAGTATTTT
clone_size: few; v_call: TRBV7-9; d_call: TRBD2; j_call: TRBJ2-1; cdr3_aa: CASSPSSLAGYNEQFF; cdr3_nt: TGTGCCAGCAGCCCGTCATCACTAGCGGGCTACAATGAGCAGTTCTTC
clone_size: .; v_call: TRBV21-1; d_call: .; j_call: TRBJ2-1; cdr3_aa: CASSKDGGLFPLSYNEQFF; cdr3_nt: TGTGCCAGCAGCAAAGACGGGGGACTATTCCCACTCTCCTACAATGAGCAGTTCTTC
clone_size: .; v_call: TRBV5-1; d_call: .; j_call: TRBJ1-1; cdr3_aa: CASSKQGTNTEAFF; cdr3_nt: TGCGCCAGCAGCAAACAGGGTACGAACACTGAAGCTTTCTTT
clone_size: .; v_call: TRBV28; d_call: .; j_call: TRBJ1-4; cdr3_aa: CASSFLGQNEKLFF; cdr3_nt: TGTGCCAGCAGTTTCCTGGGGCAGAATGAAAAACTGTTTTTT
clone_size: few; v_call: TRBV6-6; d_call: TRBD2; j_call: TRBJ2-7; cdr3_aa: CASSQGLGSFYEQYF; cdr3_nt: TGTGCCAGCAGCCAGGGACTAGGGTCTTTCTACGAGCAGTACTTC
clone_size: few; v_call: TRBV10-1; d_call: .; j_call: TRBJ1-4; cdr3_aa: CATSAAGSDEKLFF; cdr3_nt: TGCGCCACCTCGGCGGCAGGGTCGGATGAAAAACTGTTTTTT
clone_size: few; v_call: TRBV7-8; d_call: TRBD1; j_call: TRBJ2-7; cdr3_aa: CASSLGLGDRGLNDKYF; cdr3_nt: TGTGCCAGCAGCTTAGGACTTGGGGACAGGGGCCTAAATGACAAGTACTTC
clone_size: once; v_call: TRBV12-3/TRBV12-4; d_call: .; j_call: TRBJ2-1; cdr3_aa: CVSTPTYNEQFF; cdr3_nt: TGTGTCAGCACCCCGACCTACAATGAGCAGTTCTTC
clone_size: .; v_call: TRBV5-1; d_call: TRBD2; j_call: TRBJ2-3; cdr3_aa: CASSLAQTSGGSTDTQYF; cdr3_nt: TGCGCCAGCAGCTTGGCCCAGACTAGCGGAGGTAGCACAGATACGCAGTATTTT
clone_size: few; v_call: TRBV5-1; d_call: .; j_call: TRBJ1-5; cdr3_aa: CASSLEQGQYSNQPQHF; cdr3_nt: TGCGCCAGCAGCTTGGAACAGGGCCAATATAGCAATCAGCCCCAGCATTTT
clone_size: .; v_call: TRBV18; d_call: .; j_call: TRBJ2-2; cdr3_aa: CASSPAGQTGGELFF; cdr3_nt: TGTGCCAGCTCACCAGCAGGACAGACGGGCGGGGAGCTGTTTTTT
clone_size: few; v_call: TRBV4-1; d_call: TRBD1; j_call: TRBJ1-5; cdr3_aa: CASSQDLRVTGGQPQHF; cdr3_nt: TGCGCCAGCAGCCAGGACCTAAGGGTGACAGGGGGTCAGCCCCAGCATTTT
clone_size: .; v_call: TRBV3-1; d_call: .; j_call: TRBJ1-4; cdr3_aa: CASSLQDRPDEKLFF; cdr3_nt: TGTGCCAGCAGCCTCCAGGACAGACCGGATGAAAAACTGTTTTTT
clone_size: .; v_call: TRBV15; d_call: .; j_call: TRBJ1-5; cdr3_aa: CATSRDRGKGQPQHF; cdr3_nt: TGTGCCACCAGCAGAGACAGGGGCAAGGGGCAGCCCCAGCATTTT
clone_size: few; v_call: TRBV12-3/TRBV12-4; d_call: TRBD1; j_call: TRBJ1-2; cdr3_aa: CASSLRQGVNYGYTF; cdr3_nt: TGTGCCAGCAGTTTACGGCAGGGGGTTAACTATGGCTACACCTTC
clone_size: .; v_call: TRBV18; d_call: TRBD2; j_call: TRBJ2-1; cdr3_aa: CASSKGLVDNEQFF; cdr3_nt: TGTGCCAGCTCAAAGGGACTAGTGGACAATGAGCAGTTCTTC
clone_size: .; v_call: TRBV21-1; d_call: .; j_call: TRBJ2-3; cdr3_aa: CASSKGETSGVFGTDTQYF; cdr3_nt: TGTGCCAGCAGCAAGGGGGAGACTAGCGGGGTTTTTGGCACAGATACGCAGTATTTT
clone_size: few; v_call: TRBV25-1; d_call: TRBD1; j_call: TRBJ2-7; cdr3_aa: CASAETGAISYEQYF; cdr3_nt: TGTGCCAGCGCAGAGACAGGGGCGATCTCCTACGAGCAGTACTTC
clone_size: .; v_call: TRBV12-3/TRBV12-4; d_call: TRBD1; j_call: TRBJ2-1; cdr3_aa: CASRSVFQGAIYNEQFF; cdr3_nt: TGTGCCAGCAGGTCGGTATTCCAGGGGGCTATCTACAATGAGCAGTTCTTC
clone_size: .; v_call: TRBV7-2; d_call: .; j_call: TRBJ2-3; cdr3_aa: CASTPPGSGTDTQYF; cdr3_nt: TGTGCCAGCACCCCCCCGGGGTCCGGGACAGATACGCAGTATTTT
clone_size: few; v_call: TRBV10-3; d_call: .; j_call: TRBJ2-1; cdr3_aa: CAISESGTGLSYNEQFF; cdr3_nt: TGTGCCATCAGTGAGTCGGGTACGGGGTTATCCTACAATGAGCAGTTCTTC
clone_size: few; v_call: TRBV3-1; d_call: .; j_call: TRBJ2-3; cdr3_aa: CASSQGGGLLGDTQYF; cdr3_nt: TGTGCCAGCAGCCAAGGCGGCGGATTACTTGGAGATACGCAGTATTTT
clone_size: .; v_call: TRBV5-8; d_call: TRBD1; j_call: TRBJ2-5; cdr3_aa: CASSRHSTGGGETQYF; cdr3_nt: TGTGCCAGCAGCCGACACTCCACAGGGGGAGGAGAGACCCAGTACTTC
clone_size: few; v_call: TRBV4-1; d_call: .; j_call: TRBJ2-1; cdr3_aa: CASSQGPGSYNEQFF; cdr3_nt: TGCGCCAGCAGCCAAGGACCAGGGAGCTACAATGAGCAGTTCTTC